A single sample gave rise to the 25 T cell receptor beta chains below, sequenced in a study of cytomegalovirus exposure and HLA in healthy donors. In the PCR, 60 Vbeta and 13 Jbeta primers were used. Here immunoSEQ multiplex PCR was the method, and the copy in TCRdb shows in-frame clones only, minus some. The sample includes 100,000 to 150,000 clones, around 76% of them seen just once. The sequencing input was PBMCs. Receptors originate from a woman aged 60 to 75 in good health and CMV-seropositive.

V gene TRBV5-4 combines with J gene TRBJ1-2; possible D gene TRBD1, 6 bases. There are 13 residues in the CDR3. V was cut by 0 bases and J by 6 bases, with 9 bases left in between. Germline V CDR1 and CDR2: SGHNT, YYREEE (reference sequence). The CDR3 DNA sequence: TGTGCCAGCAGCTTGGGAGGGGGTGATGGCTACACCTTC. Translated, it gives CASSLGGGDGYTF.

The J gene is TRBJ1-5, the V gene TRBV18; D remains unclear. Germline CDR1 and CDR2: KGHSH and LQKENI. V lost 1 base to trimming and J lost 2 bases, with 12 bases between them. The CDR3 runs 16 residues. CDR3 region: CASSPQAGGGNQPQHF. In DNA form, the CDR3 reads TGTGCCAGCTCACCACAGGCCGGCGGTGGCAATCAGCCCCAGCATTTT.

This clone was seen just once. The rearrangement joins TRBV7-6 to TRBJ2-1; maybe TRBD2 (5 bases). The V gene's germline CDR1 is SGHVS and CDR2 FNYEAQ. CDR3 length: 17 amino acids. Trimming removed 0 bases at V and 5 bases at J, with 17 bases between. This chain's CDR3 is CASSLASRGLTHNEQFF. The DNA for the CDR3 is TGTGCCAGCAGCTTAGCCTCTCGGGGTTTAACACACAATGAGCAGTTCTTC.

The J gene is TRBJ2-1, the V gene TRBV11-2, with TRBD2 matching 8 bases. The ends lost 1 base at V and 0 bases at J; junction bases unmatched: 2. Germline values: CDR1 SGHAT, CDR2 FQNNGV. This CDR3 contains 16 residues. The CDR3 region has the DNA TGTGCCAGCAGCTTAGGCGGGGGGAGCTCCTACAATGAGCAGTTCTTC. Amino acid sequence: CASSLGGGSSYNEQFF.

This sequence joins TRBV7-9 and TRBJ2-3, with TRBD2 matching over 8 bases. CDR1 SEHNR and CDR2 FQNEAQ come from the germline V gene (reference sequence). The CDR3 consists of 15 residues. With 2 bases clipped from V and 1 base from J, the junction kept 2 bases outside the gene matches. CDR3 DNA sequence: TGTGCCAGCAGCTTAACTAGCGGACGCACAGATACGCAGTATTTT. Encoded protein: CASSLTSGRTDTQYF.

The CDR3 nucleotides are TGTGCCAGCAGCTTAGTGACAGACCCTAGCACAGATACGCAGTATTTT. Translated: CASSLVTDPSTDTQYF. The chain joins TRBV7-9 to TRBJ2-3, with D possibly being TRBD1 (5 bases). Germline values: CDR1 SEHNR, CDR2 FQNEAQ (reference sequence). This CDR3 is built from 16 residues. The V end lost 1 base, the J end lost 0 bases, and 11 bases lay between the germline ends.

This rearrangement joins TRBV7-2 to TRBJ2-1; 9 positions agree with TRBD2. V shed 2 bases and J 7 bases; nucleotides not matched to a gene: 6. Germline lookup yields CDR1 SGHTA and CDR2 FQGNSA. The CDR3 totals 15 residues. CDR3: CASSLKAGGSNEQFF. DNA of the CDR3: TGTGCCAGCAGCTTAAAAGCGGGGGGATCTAATGAGCAGTTCTTC.

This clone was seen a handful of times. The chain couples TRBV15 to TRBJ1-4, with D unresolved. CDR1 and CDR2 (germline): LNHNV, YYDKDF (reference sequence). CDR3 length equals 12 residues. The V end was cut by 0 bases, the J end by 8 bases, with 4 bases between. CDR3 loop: CATSRDGEKLFF. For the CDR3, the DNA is TGTGCCACCAGCAGAGACGGGGAAAAACTGTTTTTT.

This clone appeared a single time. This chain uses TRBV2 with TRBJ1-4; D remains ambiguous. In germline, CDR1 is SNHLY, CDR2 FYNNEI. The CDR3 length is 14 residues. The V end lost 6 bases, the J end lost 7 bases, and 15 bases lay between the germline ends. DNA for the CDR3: TGTGCCAGCAGACGGGTGTCGTTGGGTGAAAAACTGTTTTTT. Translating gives CASRRVSLGEKLFF.

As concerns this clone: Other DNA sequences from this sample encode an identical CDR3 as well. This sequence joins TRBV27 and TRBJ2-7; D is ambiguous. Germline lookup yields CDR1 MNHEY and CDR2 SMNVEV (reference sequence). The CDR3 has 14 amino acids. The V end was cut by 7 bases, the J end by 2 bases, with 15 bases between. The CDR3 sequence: CASTPQAMAYEQYF. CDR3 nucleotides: TGTGCCAGCACCCCCCAGGCCATGGCCTACGAGCAGTACTTC.

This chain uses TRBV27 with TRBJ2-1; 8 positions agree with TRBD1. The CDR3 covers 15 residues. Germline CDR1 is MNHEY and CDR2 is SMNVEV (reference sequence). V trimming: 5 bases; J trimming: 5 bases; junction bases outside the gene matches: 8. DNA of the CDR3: TGTGCCAGCAGTAGAGGACAGGGAAAGAACAATGAGCAGTTCTTC. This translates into CASSRGQGKNNEQFF.

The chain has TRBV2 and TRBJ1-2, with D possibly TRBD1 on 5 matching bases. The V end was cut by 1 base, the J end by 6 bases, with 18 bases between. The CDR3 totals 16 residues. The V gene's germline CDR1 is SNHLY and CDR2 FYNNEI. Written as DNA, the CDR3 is TGTGCCAGCAGTGAAGGTTTTGTCCGGACATGGCATGGCTACACCTTC. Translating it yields CASSEGFVRTWHGYTF.

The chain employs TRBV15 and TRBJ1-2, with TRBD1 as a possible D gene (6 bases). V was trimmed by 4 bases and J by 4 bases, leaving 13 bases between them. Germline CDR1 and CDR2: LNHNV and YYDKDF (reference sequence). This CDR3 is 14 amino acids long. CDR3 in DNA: TGTGCCACCAGCATGCCACAGGGATTCTATGGCTACACCTTC. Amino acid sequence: CATSMPQGFYGYTF.

CDR3 nucleotide sequence: TGTGCCAGCAGCCAAGGCGGAGCGGGAGGGACAGATACGCAGTATTTT. Translating it yields CASSQGGAGGTDTQYF. The V gene is TRBV4-2, the J gene TRBJ2-3; 10 bases map to TRBD2. Germline V gives CDR1 LGHNA, CDR2 YNFKEQ. The length of the CDR3 is 16 residues. V lost 1 base to trimming and J lost 3 bases; unmatched junction nucleotides: 4.

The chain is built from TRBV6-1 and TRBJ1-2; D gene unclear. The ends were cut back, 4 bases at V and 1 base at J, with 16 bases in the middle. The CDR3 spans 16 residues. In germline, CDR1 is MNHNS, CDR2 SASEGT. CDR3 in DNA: TGTGCCAGCAGTGCTTGGGAGACACGAGTTAACTATGGCTACACCTTC. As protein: CASSAWETRVNYGYTF.

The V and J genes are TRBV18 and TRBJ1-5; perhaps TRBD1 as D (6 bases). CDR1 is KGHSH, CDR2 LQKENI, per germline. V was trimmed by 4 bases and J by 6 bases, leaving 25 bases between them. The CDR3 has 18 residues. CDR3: CASSHTPQEAGVAQPQHF. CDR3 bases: TGTGCCAGCTCACACACACCACAGGAGGCAGGGGTGGCTCAGCCCCAGCATTTT.

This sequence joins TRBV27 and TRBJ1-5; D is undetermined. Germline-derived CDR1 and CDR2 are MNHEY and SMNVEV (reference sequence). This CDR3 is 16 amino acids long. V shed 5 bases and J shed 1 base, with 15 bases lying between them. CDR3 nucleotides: TGTGCCAGCAGTCCCTCGCCCGTGAGGAGCAATCAGCCCCAGCATTTT. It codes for CASSPSPVRSNQPQHF.

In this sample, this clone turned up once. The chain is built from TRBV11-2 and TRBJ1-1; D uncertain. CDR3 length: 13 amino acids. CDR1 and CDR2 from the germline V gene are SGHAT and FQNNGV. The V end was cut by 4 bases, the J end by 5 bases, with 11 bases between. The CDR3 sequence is CASSSDIGTEAFF. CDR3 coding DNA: TGTGCCAGCAGCTCCGACATTGGGACTGAAGCTTTCTTT.

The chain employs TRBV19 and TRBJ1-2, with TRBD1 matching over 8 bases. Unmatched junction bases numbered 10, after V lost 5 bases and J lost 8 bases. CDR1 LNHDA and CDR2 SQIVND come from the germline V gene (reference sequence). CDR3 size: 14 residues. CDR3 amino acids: CASSPMDRAQGYTF. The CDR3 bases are TGTGCCAGTAGTCCAATGGACAGGGCCCAGGGCTACACCTTC.

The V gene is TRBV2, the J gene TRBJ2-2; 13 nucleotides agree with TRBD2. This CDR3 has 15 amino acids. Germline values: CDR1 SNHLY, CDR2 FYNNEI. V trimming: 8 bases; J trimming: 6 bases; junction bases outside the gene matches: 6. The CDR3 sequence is CASQWGTSGAGELFF. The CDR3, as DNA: TGTGCCAGCCAATGGGGGACTAGCGGGGCCGGGGAGCTGTTTTTT.

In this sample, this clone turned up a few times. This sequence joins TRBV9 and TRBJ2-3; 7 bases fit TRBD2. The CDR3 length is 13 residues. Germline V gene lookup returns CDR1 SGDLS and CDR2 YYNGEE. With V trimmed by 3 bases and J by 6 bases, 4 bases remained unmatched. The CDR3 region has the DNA TGTGCCAGCAGCGGGGGGGGGTCGGATACGCAGTATTTT. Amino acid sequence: CASSGGGSDTQYF.

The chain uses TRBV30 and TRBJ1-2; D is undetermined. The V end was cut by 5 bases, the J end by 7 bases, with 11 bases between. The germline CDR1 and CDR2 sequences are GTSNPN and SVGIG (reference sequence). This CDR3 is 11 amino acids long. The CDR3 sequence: CAWGGGFGYTF. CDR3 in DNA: TGTGCCTGGGGAGGAGGGTTTGGCTACACCTTC.

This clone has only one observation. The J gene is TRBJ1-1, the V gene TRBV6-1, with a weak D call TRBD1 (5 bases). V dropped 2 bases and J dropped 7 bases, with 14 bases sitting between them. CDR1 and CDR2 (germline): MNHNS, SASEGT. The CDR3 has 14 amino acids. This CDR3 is CASSELDTGGEAFF. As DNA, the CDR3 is TGTGCCAGCAGTGAATTGGACACCGGGGGTGAAGCTTTCTTT.

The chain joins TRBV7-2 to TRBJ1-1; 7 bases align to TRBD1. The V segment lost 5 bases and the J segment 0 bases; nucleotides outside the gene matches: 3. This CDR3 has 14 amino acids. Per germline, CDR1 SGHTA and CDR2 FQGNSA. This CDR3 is CASSRGQLNTEAFF. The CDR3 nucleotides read TGTGCCAGCAGCAGGGGACAGTTGAACACTGAAGCTTTCTTT.

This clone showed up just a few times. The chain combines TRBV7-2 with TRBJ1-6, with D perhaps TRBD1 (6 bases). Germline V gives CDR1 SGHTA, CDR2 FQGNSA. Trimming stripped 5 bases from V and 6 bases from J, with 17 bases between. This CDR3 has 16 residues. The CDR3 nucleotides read TGTGCCAGCAGCAAAGGGGGTCGGGGTGTTAATTCACCCCTCCACTTT. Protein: CASSKGGRGVNSPLHF.